A single sample gave rise to the 22 T cell receptor beta chains below, sequenced in a study of T cell repertoires in cytomegalovirus infection. Via MiXCR, TCRdb re-called the reads, giving one row per CDR3 protein. This sample has about 180,000 distinct CDR3 sequences; 13% to 15% occur once, and the top ten carry 20% to 30%. The sample taken for sequencing was PBMCs. The receptors shown here come from a human donor in good health (CMV status not recorded). Some clones in this sample may be carry-over from other donors' samples.

This clonotype was picked up a small number of times. As DNA, the CDR3 is TGTGCCAGCACCCCCTCCAATGCAGACGCAGATACGCAGTATTTT. Amino acids: CASTPSNADADTQYF. The chain has TRBV12-3 or TRBV12-4 and TRBJ2-3; D gene ambiguous. The CDR3 runs 15 residues. V was clipped by 7 bases and J by 4 bases, with 18 bases between them.

This clonotype was seen more than once but under ten times. CDR3 in amino acids: CASSADRETEAFF. The CDR3 region has the DNA TGTGCCAGCAGTGCGGACAGGGAAACTGAAGCTTTCTTT. This sequence joins TRBV2 and TRBJ1-1; the match to TRBD1 covers 8 bases. Germline CDR1 is SNHLY and CDR2 is FYNNEI. There are 13 residues in the CDR3. Unmatched junction bases numbered 3, after V lost 4 bases and J lost 5 bases. Complete variable domain (other parts from reference TRBV2 and TRBJ1-1): EPEVTQTPSHQVTQMGQEVILRCVPISNHLYFYWYRQILGQKVEFLVSFYNNEISEKSEIFDDQFSVERPDGSNFTLKIRSTKLEDSAMYFCASSADRETEAFFGQGTRLTVV.

The V gene is TRBV18, the J gene TRBJ2-3, with 8 bases aligning to TRBD1. V lost 6 bases to trimming and J lost 5 bases; unmatched junction nucleotides: 10. Germline values: CDR1 KGHSH, CDR2 LQKENI. The CDR3 has 15 residues. The CDR3 DNA sequence: TGTGCCAGCTCCCGGTCGGACAGGGCGAAAGATACGCAGTATTTT. Residues: CASSRSDRAKDTQYF.

In this sample, this clonotype turned up a few times. The chain couples TRBV12-3 or TRBV12-4 to TRBJ1-1; D gene uncertain. The CDR3 has 14 amino acids. V gave up 0 bases and J gave up 2 bases, with 7 bases separating them. Here the CDR3 DNA reads TGTGCCAGCAGTTTAGCGGGATTTAACACTGAAGCTTTCTTT. Encoded protein: CASSLAGFNTEAFF.

This clonotype appeared once. The chain links TRBV18 to TRBJ2-1; no firm D call. The CDR3 loop spans 16 amino acids. Germline assignment: CDR1 KGHSH and CDR2 LQKENI. V was trimmed by 6 bases and J by 4 bases, leaving 19 bases between them. The CDR3 DNA reads as TGTGCCAGCTCCCCTACTGCGGCTGGGTTGTACAATGAGCAGTTCTTC. This gives the protein CASSPTAAGLYNEQFF. Full variable domain (remainder filled in from reference TRBV18 and TRBJ2-1): NAGVMQNPRHLVRRRGQEARLRCSPMKGHSHVYWYRQLPEEGLKFMVYLQKENIIDESGMPKERFSAEFPKEGPSILRIQQVVRGDSAAYFCASSPTAAGLYNEQFFGPGTRLTVL.

Ten or more counts support this clonotype. V and J are TRBV7-2 and TRBJ1-3; D not certain. The CDR3 extends over 14 amino acids. The germline V gene encodes CDR1 SGHTA and CDR2 FQGNSA. Trimming took 1 base from V and 7 from J, leaving 11 bases between them. The CDR3 nucleotides read TGTGCCAGCAGCTTAGGGGGATCGGCGAACACCATATATTTT. Translating gives CASSLGGSANTIYF.

This clonotype was seen a handful of times. J is TRBJ1-1 and V is TRBV29-1; the D gene is possibly TRBD1 (5 bases). V dropped 7 bases and J dropped 3 bases, with 15 bases sitting between them. This CDR3 region has 13 residues. Germline assignment: CDR1 SQVTM and CDR2 ANQGSEA. The CDR3 region is CSARARDHTEAFF. CDR3 DNA sequence: TGCAGCGCCCGAGCCAGGGACCACACTGAAGCTTTCTTT.

The chain uses TRBV28 and TRBJ1-5; 12 nucleotides match TRBD1. Unmatched junction bases numbered 4, after V lost 7 bases and J lost 6 bases. This CDR3 is 14 amino acids long. Germline CDR1 and CDR2: MDHEN and SYDVKM. DNA for the CDR3: TGTGCCAGCACCGGGACAGGGGGCTTTCAGCCCCAGCATTTT. It is translated as CASTGTGGFQPQHF.

This clonotype was observed at least ten times. The chain has TRBV11-2 and TRBJ1-2; D unclear. The CDR3 consists of 15 residues. Per germline, CDR1 SGHAT and CDR2 FQNNGV. Trimming stripped 1 base from V and 4 bases from J, with 13 bases between. Written as DNA, the CDR3 is TGTGCCAGCAGCTTAGCTTCGCGGGTGGGCTATGGCTACACCTTC. Its protein is CASSLASRVGYGYTF.

This clonotype appeared a few times. The chain recombines TRBV30 with TRBJ2-7; 14 nucleotides match TRBD2. CDR3 length: 16 residues. V dropped 3 bases and J dropped 4; count of bases not matched to a gene: 8. CDR1 GTSNPN and CDR2 SVGIG come from the germline V gene (reference sequence). The CDR3 reads CAWSDGTSGSRYEQYF. The CDR3 region has the DNA TGTGCCTGGAGCGACGGGACTAGCGGGAGTCGTTACGAGCAGTACTTC.

This clonotype was seen ten or more times. The V call is TRBV7-2, the J call TRBJ1-2; TRBD1 matches 11 bases. CDR1 SGHTA and CDR2 FQGNSA come from the germline V gene. This CDR3 region has 16 residues. Germline trimming cut 0 bases from V and 4 bases from J; bases unmatched to any gene: 4. As DNA, the CDR3 is TGTGCCAGCAGCTTAGCGGGGACAGGGGGTAGCTATGGCTACACCTTC. This encodes CASSLAGTGGSYGYTF.

The chain combines TRBV27 with TRBJ2-1, with 7 nucleotides matching TRBD2. Per the germline V gene, CDR1 is MNHEY and CDR2 is SMNVEV (reference sequence). J gave up 8 bases and V 6 bases, and 13 bases lay outside the gene matches. There are 15 residues in the CDR3. The CDR3 DNA is TGTGCCAGCAGCTTCTTCGCGGGAGATAAGGATGAGCAGTTCTTC. It encodes CASSFFAGDKDEQFF.

This chain connects TRBV29-1 to TRBJ1-2, with TRBD1 as a possible D gene (6 bases). V lost 4 bases, J lost 8 bases, and 17 bases lay in between. The length of the CDR3 is 13 residues. Germline CDR1 is SQVTM and CDR2 is ANQGSEA. The DNA for the CDR3 is TGCAGCGTTGGGGCCAGGGGTATTGGGGGCTACACCTTC. It translates to CSVGARGIGGYTF.

There are a few counts of this clonotype. The chain employs TRBV25-1 and TRBJ2-2; 11 nucleotides align to TRBD2. With 3 bases clipped from V and 11 bases from J, the junction kept 8 bases outside the gene matches. The CDR3 has 15 amino acids. CDR1 is MGHDK, CDR2 SYGVNS, per germline. CDR3 bases: TGTGCCAGCAGTGATTCCCCGGGACTAGCGGCTGAGCTGTTTTTT. It specifies CASSDSPGLAAELFF.

This clonotype was detected only a few times. The rearrangement links TRBV5-6 to TRBJ1-2; D might be TRBD1 (5 bases). The CDR3 spans 14 residues. V was cut by 0 bases and J by 8 bases, with 14 bases left in between. CDR1 and CDR2 from the germline V gene are SGHDT and YYEEEE. The CDR3 DNA is TGTGCCAGCAGCTTGGAGTCGGGGCGCGGGGGCTACACCTTC. Its translation: CASSLESGRGGYTF.

This clonotype was detected many times. The J gene is TRBJ2-7, the V gene TRBV7-2; 9 bases are a match to TRBD2. This CDR3 region has 16 residues. Germline V CDR1 and CDR2: SGHTA, FQGNSA. Trimming at V came to 0 bases and at J to 4 bases, leaving 7 bases not matched to a gene. The CDR3 DNA sequence: TGTGCCAGCAGCTTAGCGCCTCAGACTAGCGGATACGAGCAGTACTTC. Its translation is CASSLAPQTSGYEQYF.

This clonotype appeared a few times. V gene TRBV4-2 combines with J gene TRBJ2-5; 10 bases are shared with TRBD2. CDR3 length equals 18 residues. V was pared by 0 bases and J by 4 bases, with 11 bases of the junction left unmatched. CDR1 and CDR2 (germline): LGHNA, YNFKEQ. CDR3 amino acids: CASSQDLAGGSMAETQYF. CDR3 coding DNA: TGTGCCAGCAGCCAAGATTTAGCGGGGGGCTCGATGGCAGAGACCCAGTACTTC.

This clonotype was seen a few times. The gene calls are TRBV19 and TRBJ1-2; D gene uncertain. Germline lookup yields CDR1 LNHDA and CDR2 SQIVND (reference sequence). The CDR3 sequence is 15 residues long. V was pared by 3 bases and J by 8 bases, with 19 bases between. The CDR3 bases are TGTGCCAGTAGTATGAAAGCCACCGGATTCGAAGGCTACACCTTC. This gives the protein CASSMKATGFEGYTF.

The chain couples TRBV4-2 to TRBJ1-3; D remains unclear. This CDR3 region has 15 residues. Germline CDR1 and CDR2: LGHNA and YNFKEQ. The ends were cut back, 0 bases at V and 0 bases at J, with 6 bases in the middle. CDR3 amino acids: CASSQDNISGNTIYF. CDR3 in DNA: TGTGCCAGCAGCCAAGACAACATCTCTGGAAACACCATATATTTT.

This clonotype has a handful of counts. This chain links TRBV5-1 with TRBJ2-6; 8 nucleotides line up with TRBD1. CDR1 SGHRS and CDR2 YFSETQ come from the germline V gene. V gave up 4 bases and J gave up 0 bases; unmatched junction bases: 3. This CDR3 region has 16 residues. The DNA of the CDR3 is TGCGCCAGCAGCCTGACAGGGGACTCTGGGGCCAACGTCCTGACTTTC. Protein: CASSLTGDSGANVLTF.

The DNA for the CDR3 is TGTGCCAGCAGTTACAGGCGGGGACCCCTTCAAGAGACCCAGTACTTC. Its protein product is CASSYRRGPLQETQYF. The chain is built from TRBV6-2 or TRBV6-3 and TRBJ2-5; maybe TRBD2 (6 bases). Germline V lookup: CDR1 MNHEY, CDR2 SVGEGT. Trimming took off 2 bases at V and 2 bases at J, with 15 bases between the two ends. This CDR3 is 16 amino acids long.

About this clonotype itself: A much larger clone sits a single nucleotide away, making a read error possible. No conserved phenylalanine or tryptophan is present at the end of the CDR3, so a read error is the likely explanation. The genes are TRBV7-3 and TRBJ2-4; TRBD2 aligns across 7 bases. The CDR3 totals 15 residues. V gave up 3 bases and J gave up 3 bases; unmatched junction bases: 5. Germline V CDR1 and CDR2: SGHTA, FQGTGA. Written as DNA, the CDR3 is TGTGCCAGCAGCTTGGGCGGGAGTAGCAAAAACATTCAGTACGTC. It specifies CASSLGGSSKNIQYV.